These 19 T cell receptor beta chains were sequenced from one sample in a study of OX40 agonist ivuxolimab in advanced cancers. Data came from immunoSEQ multiplex PCR; TCRdb stores just in-frame clones and leaves some out. This table has 60,000 to 80,000 clones, approximately 81% appearing once. Sequencing used CD4+ or CD8+ T cells sorted from blood, obtained in a trial of the OX40 agonist ivuxolimab. These receptors originate from an adult with an advanced solid tumor such as melanoma, head and neck, liver or kidney cancer.

The chain joins TRBV5-4 to TRBJ2-1; 12 bases map to TRBD2. This CDR3 has 16 amino acids. V was clipped by 4 bases and J by 2 bases; unmatched bases: 4. The germline gives CDR1 SGHNT, CDR2 YYREEE (reference sequence). Here the CDR3 reads CASSPTSGGAYNEQFF. CDR3 DNA sequence: TGTGCCAGCAGCCCGACTAGCGGGGGAGCCTACAATGAGCAGTTCTTC.

A single count supports this clone. This rearrangement joins TRBV4-2 to TRBJ2-7; D uncertain. CDR1 is LGHNA, CDR2 YNFKEQ, per germline. This CDR3 region has 13 residues. V was trimmed by 1 base and J by 1 base, leaving 5 bases between them. CDR3 nucleotides: TGTGCCAGCAGCCAAGGGGGTTCCTACGAGCAGTACTTC. This gives the protein CASSQGGSYEQYF.

This clone was seen more than once but under ten times. This chain joins TRBV30 and TRBJ1-5; a weak D match, TRBD1 (5 bases). Germline CDR1 and CDR2: GTSNPN and SVGIG (reference sequence). The CDR3 contains 16 residues. Trimming cost V 0 bases and J 4 bases, with 16 bases left between them. The CDR3 loop reads CAWSVFGRANNQPQHF. Here the CDR3 DNA reads TGTGCCTGGAGTGTCTTCGGCAGGGCGAATAATCAGCCCCAGCATTTT.

The V gene is TRBV7-9, the J gene TRBJ1-1; tentative D call: TRBD1 (6 bases). CDR3 length equals 14 residues. From germline, CDR1 is SEHNR and CDR2 FQNEAQ (reference sequence). V shed 2 bases and J shed 10 bases, with 17 bases lying between them. The CDR3, as DNA: TGTGCCAGCAGCTTATTGGCCGGGGGCAATTCAGCTTTCTTT. Amino acids: CASSLLAGGNSAFF.

This clone has just a few counts. V gene TRBV18 combines with J gene TRBJ1-1; 8 bases fit TRBD1. The CDR3 loop spans 14 amino acids. Germline CDR1 reads KGHSH; CDR2 reads LQKENI. V lost 3 bases, J lost 3 bases, and 3 bases stayed unmatched. DNA for the CDR3: TGTGCCAGCTCACCGGACAGGGAGGACACTGAAGCTTTCTTT. Translating it yields CASSPDREDTEAFF.

This clone has only a few counts. The chain is built from TRBV18 and TRBJ1-3, with 7 bases aligning to TRBD1. This CDR3 comprises 16 residues. Germline assignment: CDR1 KGHSH and CDR2 LQKENI. After removal of 5 bases from V and 0 bases from J, the junction contained 7 bases not matched to a gene. The chain's CDR3 is CASSEATGRSGNTIYF. The CDR3 DNA sequence: TGTGCCAGCTCAGAGGCGACAGGGCGCTCTGGAAACACCATATATTTT.

The chain has TRBV5-1 and TRBJ1-2, with 8 bases identical to TRBD1. From germline, CDR1 is SGHRS and CDR2 YFSETQ. V lost 4 bases and J lost 6; bases outside the gene matches: 11. This CDR3 is 15 amino acids long. Here the CDR3 reads CASSLTTGGENGYTF. CDR3 nucleotides: TGCGCCAGCAGCCTAACCACAGGGGGAGAAAATGGCTACACCTTC. Together with reference TRBV5-1 and TRBJ1-2, the CDR3 gives the full variable domain: KAGVTQTPRYLIKTRGQQVTLSCSPISGHRSVSWYQQTPGQGLQFLFEYFSETQRNKGNFPGRFSGRQFSNSRSEMNVSTLELGDSALYLCASSLTTGGENGYTFGSGTRLTVV.

The chain recombines TRBV5-1 with TRBJ2-1; D could derive from TRBD1 or TRBD2 (5 bases each). V shed 0 bases and J shed 3 bases, with 10 bases lying between them. Germline-derived CDR1 and CDR2 are SGHRS and YFSETQ. The CDR3 is 15 residues long. In DNA form, the CDR3 reads TGCGCCAGCAGCTTGGTCTTGGGGGACTACAATGAGCAGTTCTTC. The encoded protein is CASSLVLGDYNEQFF.

The chain combines TRBV4-3 with TRBJ2-7; TRBD2 aligns across 11 bases. The germline gives CDR1 LGHNA, CDR2 YSLEER. The CDR3 has 16 residues. The ends lost 0 bases at V and 0 bases at J; junction bases unmatched: 1. The CDR3 nucleotides are TGCGCCAGCAGCCAAGAGCTAGCGGGAGGCTCCTACGAGCAGTACTTC. Translated: CASSQELAGGSYEQYF.

The chain employs TRBV7-3 and TRBJ2-7; possible D gene TRBD2, 6 bases. The germline CDR1 and CDR2 sequences are SGHTA and FQGTGA. This CDR3 region has 14 residues. Trimming removed 6 bases at V and 5 bases at J, with 17 bases between. The CDR3 DNA sequence: TGTGCCAGCAGTCTGGGGGGACCCGGCGACGAGCAGTACTTC. It encodes CASSLGGPGDEQYF.

The V and J genes are TRBV27 and TRBJ2-2; the D gene could be TRBD1 or TRBD2 (5 bases each). The germline V gene has CDR1 MNHEY and CDR2 SMNVEV (reference sequence). The CDR3 contains 15 residues. The ends were cut back, 7 bases at V and 2 bases at J, with 14 bases in the middle. As DNA, the CDR3 is TGTGCCAGCACCTCTGGGACCGAAAACACCGGGGAGCTGTTTTTT. It codes for CASTSGTENTGELFF.

This clone was detected only a few times. V is TRBV11-2 and J is TRBJ1-1, with a possible D match to TRBD1 (6 bases). Between the trimmed V and J ends, which lost 1 base and 2 bases, there was a span of 11 bases. Germline CDR1 SGHAT, CDR2 FQNNGV. There are 15 residues in the CDR3. CDR3 bases: TGTGCCAGCAGCTTAGTCGCCAGGGGTAACACTGAAGCTTTCTTT. It yields the protein CASSLVARGNTEAFF.

This clone was detected only a few times. The CDR3 sequence is CASSHLREGGYEQYF. The CDR3 DNA reads TGCGCCAGCAGCCATCTCAGGGAAGGGGGATACGAGCAGTACTTC. The chain is built from TRBV4-1 and TRBJ2-7; D might be TRBD1 (6 bases). The V and J ends lost 3 bases and 4 bases respectively, with 16 bases between them. The germline gives CDR1 MGHRA, CDR2 YSYEKL. There are 15 residues in the CDR3.

This chain joins TRBV30 and TRBJ1-2, with D maybe TRBD1 (6 bases). The CDR3 is 14 amino acids. Looked up from germline, CDR1 is GTSNPN and CDR2 is SVGIG (reference sequence). V dropped 8 bases and J dropped 0 bases, with 16 bases sitting between them. The CDR3 sequence: CALRQVSSNYGYTF. CDR3 nucleotide sequence: TGTGCCCTTCGACAGGTTTCCTCTAACTATGGCTACACCTTC. Full variable domain (outside the CDR3, taken from reference TRBV30 and TRBJ1-2): SQTIHQWPATLVQPVGSPLSLECTVEGTSNPNLYWYRQAAGRGLQLLFYSVGIGQISSEVPQNLSASRPQDRQFILSSKKLLLSDSGFYLCALRQVSSNYGYTFGSGTRLTVV.

The gene calls are TRBV5-1 and TRBJ2-3; 7 bases align to TRBD2. CDR1 is SGHRS, CDR2 YFSETQ, per germline. The CDR3 is 17 residues long. The V segment lost 0 bases and the J segment 0 bases; nucleotides outside the gene matches: 7. CDR3 nucleotide sequence: TGCGCCAGCAGCTTGGTCCCTAGCGGCGTTAGCACAGATACGCAGTATTTT. Translated, it gives CASSLVPSGVSTDTQYF.

The V gene is TRBV27, the J gene TRBJ2-5, with D tentatively TRBD1 (5 bases). V lost 5 bases and J 2 bases, leaving 12 bases between the germline ends. The CDR3 sequence is 14 residues long. Germline V gene lookup returns CDR1 MNHEY and CDR2 SMNVEV (reference sequence). Written as DNA, the CDR3 is TGTGCCAGCAGTCCACGACAGTTTCAAGAGACCCAGTACTTC. The encoded protein is CASSPRQFQETQYF.

The chain joins TRBV6-5 to TRBJ2-5, with a weak D call TRBD1 (5 bases). V lost 6 bases, J lost 2 bases, and 10 bases lay in between. Germline loops: CDR1 MNHEY, CDR2 SVGAGI. The CDR3 spans 13 residues. The CDR3 loop reads CASRKGQQETQYF. In DNA, the CDR3 is TGTGCCAGCAGGAAGGGGCAGCAAGAGACCCAGTACTTC.

A few counts support this clone. The CDR3 sequence is CASSQKQGPGDTIYF. The CDR3 DNA is TGCGCCAGCAGCCAGAAACAGGGCCCAGGGGACACCATATATTTT. The V and J genes are TRBV4-1 and TRBJ1-3, with a possible D match to TRBD1 (6 bases). Germline CDR1 and CDR2: MGHRA and YSYEKL. This CDR3 region has 15 residues. V dropped 3 bases and J dropped 8 bases, with 17 bases sitting between them.

The chain recombines TRBV18 with TRBJ1-4, with D unresolved. The germline V and J ends were trimmed by 2 bases and 3 bases, with 10 bases remaining between them. The germline V gene encodes CDR1 KGHSH and CDR2 LQKENI. The CDR3 contains 15 residues. CDR3 in amino acids: CASSPSLGSNEKLFF. The CDR3 coding sequence is TGTGCCAGCTCACCAAGTCTGGGCTCTAATGAAAAACTGTTTTTT. The whole variable domain, remainder taken from reference TRBV18 and TRBJ1-4, is NAGVMQNPRHLVRRRGQEARLRCSPMKGHSHVYWYRQLPEEGLKFMVYLQKENIIDESGMPKERFSAEFPKEGPSILRIQQVVRGDSAAYFCASSPSLGSNEKLFFGSGTQLSVL.